Below, 27 T cell receptor beta chains from the same sample are listed, as sequenced in a study of beta chain features in type 1 diabetes. The authors reverse transcribed all of the isolated RNA, so sequencing captured expressed TCRB transcripts. The repertoire was sequenced with immunoSEQ multiplex PCR; TCRdb's copy has only in-frame clones and lacks some. The data show under 300,000 clones, around a quarter seen once. The sequenced material came from central memory CD4+ T cells from blood. The origin of the receptors is a man aged 25-45 years in good health.

Only a few counts were recorded for this clone. The genes are TRBV28 and TRBJ2-7; perhaps TRBD1 as D (5 bases). This CDR3 is 13 amino acids long. The ends were cut back, 2 bases at V and 5 bases at J, with 10 bases in the middle. Germline V gives CDR1 MDHEN, CDR2 SYDVKM. This CDR3 is CASSLSGAHEQYF. CDR3 coding DNA: TGTGCCAGCAGTTTAAGTGGGGCCCACGAGCAGTACTTC. The complete variable domain, with remaining parts taken from reference TRBV28 and TRBJ2-7, reads DVKVTQSSRYLVKRTGEKVFLECVQDMDHENMFWYRQDPGLGLRLIYFSYDVKMKEKGDIPEGYSVSREKKERFSLILESASTNQTSMYLCASSLSGAHEQYFGPGTRLTVT.

This clone has only a few counts. This sequence joins TRBV21-1 and TRBJ2-7; the table gives TRBD2 as D, unverified against the DNA. TRBV21-1 is marked as a pseudogene. The CDR3 length is 14 residues. The CDR3 sequence: CASSKVGGAYEQYF. The CDR3 DNA reads TGTGCCAGCAGCAAAGTTGGAGGAGCCTACGAGCAGTACTTC.

A few counts support this clone. This sequence joins TRBV6-6 and TRBJ2-6; possible D gene TRBD2, 5 bases. With 8 bases removed from V and 0 bases from J, the gap between germline ends came to 11 bases. The CDR3 consists of 15 residues. Germline V gene lookup returns CDR1 MNHNY and CDR2 SVGAGI (reference sequence). This chain's CDR3 is CASARGTSGANVLTF. CDR3 sequence (DNA): TGTGCCAGCGCCCGGGGTACCTCTGGGGCCAACGTCCTGACTTTC.

The V and J genes are TRBV9 and TRBJ2-7, with 11 bases lining up with TRBD1. Trimming removed 0 bases from V and 6 bases from J; junction bases left unmatched: 5. The V gene's germline CDR1 is SGDLS and CDR2 YYNGEE. CDR3 length: 15 amino acids. CDR3 sequence (DNA): TGTGCCAGCAGCGTAGGGGTGGACAGGGGGCGCGAGCAGTACTTC. Encoded protein: CASSVGVDRGREQYF.

This chain joins TRBV30 and TRBJ1-2, with a possible D match to TRBD1 (5 bases). This CDR3 region has 11 residues. Germline V lookup: CDR1 GTSNPN, CDR2 SVGIG (reference sequence). Trimming left V 5 bases short and J 8 bases short, with 12 bases between. The CDR3 DNA follows: TGTGCCTGGGCGGGACTCGGCGGCTACACCTTC. Translating it yields CAWAGLGGYTF.

This rearrangement joins TRBV7-2 to TRBJ2-7, with D hard to call. The CDR3 is 13 amino acids. Germline V gene lookup returns CDR1 SGHTA and CDR2 FQGNSA. V was cut by 2 bases and J by 5 bases, with 10 bases left in between. CDR3 sequence reads: CASSLKSTNEQYF. The CDR3 DNA reads as TGTGCCAGCAGCTTAAAGTCCACGAACGAGCAGTACTTC.

This clone was seen a few times. V gene TRBV27 combines with J gene TRBJ2-4, with a weak D call TRBD2 (6 bases). Trimming took off 10 bases at V and 0 bases at J, with 16 bases between the two ends. The CDR3 runs 15 residues. Germline values: CDR1 MNHEY, CDR2 SMNVEV (reference sequence). CDR3 sequence: CATAGQGLAKNIQYF. The CDR3 DNA follows: TGTGCCACCGCGGGGCAGGGACTAGCCAAAAACATTCAGTACTTC.

Ten or more counts support this clone. The J gene is TRBJ2-3, the V gene TRBV7-2; perhaps D is TRBD1 or TRBD2 (6 bases each). Germline CDR1 reads SGHTA; CDR2 reads FQGNSA. V lost 5 bases, J lost 4 bases, and 19 bases lay in between. CDR3 size: 16 residues. CDR3 DNA sequence: TGTGCCAGCAGCCCGGATCGGGGGCTAGTTGCAGATACGCAGTATTTT. Its protein product is CASSPDRGLVADTQYF.

This clone was counted at least ten times. This chain connects TRBV29-1 to TRBJ2-1; 9 bases align to TRBD1. Germline V lookup: CDR1 SQVTM, CDR2 ANQGSEA. This CDR3 is 13 amino acids long. With 3 bases clipped from V and 5 bases from J, the junction kept 2 bases outside the gene matches. In DNA, the CDR3 is TGCAGCGTTGAGAGGGACAGGGACAATGAGCAGTTCTTC. The encoded protein is CSVERDRDNEQFF.

Only a few counts were recorded for this clone. This chain joins TRBV18 and TRBJ2-7, with TRBD2 as a possible D gene (6 bases). Germline V gene data show CDR1 as KGHSH and CDR2 as LQKENI. V gave up 3 bases and J gave up 7 bases, with 16 bases separating them. The CDR3 runs to 14 residues. Written as DNA, the CDR3 is TGTGCCAGCTCACCCTCCGGGGGACTGAGGGAGCAGTACTTC. Amino acids: CASSPSGGLREQYF.

The chain links TRBV5-4 to TRBJ2-6, with D possibly being TRBD2 (5 bases). This CDR3 contains 15 residues. Trimming cost V 4 bases and J 4 bases, with 12 bases left between them. CDR1 is SGHNT and CDR2 is YYREEE in the germline V gene (reference sequence). CDR3 DNA sequence: TGTGCCAGCAGCACCGGGGTGCGGGGGGCCAACGTCCTGACTTTC. As protein: CASSTGVRGANVLTF. The whole variable domain, filled in from reference TRBV5-4 and TRBJ2-6, reads ETGVTQSPTHLIKTRGQQVTLRCSSQSGHNTVSWYQQALGQGPQFIFQYYREEENGRGNFPPRFSGLQFPNYSSELNVNALELDDSALYLCASSTGVRGANVLTFGAGSRLTVL.

This clone was seen only a few times. This chain uses TRBV30 with TRBJ2-7; 10 nucleotides match TRBD2. V dropped 2 bases and J dropped 5; count of bases not matched to a gene: 12. The length of the CDR3 is 16 residues. Per the germline V gene, CDR1 is GTSNPN and CDR2 is SVGIG (reference sequence). The chain's CDR3 is CAWSRGRIAGGHEQYF. DNA of the CDR3: TGTGCCTGGAGTCGAGGCAGGATAGCGGGGGGTCACGAGCAGTACTTC.

This chain connects TRBV5-5 to TRBJ2-1; D is unresolved. CDR1 is SGHKS and CDR2 is YYEKEE in the germline V gene (reference sequence). V was pared by 4 bases and J by 0 bases, with 14 bases between. The CDR3 length is 16 residues. The CDR3 DNA sequence: TGTGCCAGCAGCCCATCACGACTGAGCTCCTACAATGAGCAGTTCTTC. Translated, it gives CASSPSRLSSYNEQFF.

The sample holds a few counts of this clone. The V gene is TRBV5-4, the J gene TRBJ2-2; tentative D call: TRBD2 (6 bases). Germline V CDR1 and CDR2: SGHNT, YYREEE (reference sequence). The CDR3 has 15 amino acids. Trimming took 4 bases from V and 4 from J, leaving 14 bases between them. The CDR3 DNA reads TGTGCCAGCAGCCCTGGCGGGGACGCCACCGGGGAGCTGTTTTTT. This encodes CASSPGGDATGELFF.

V is TRBV28 and J is TRBJ1-2, with no clear D. The CDR3 totals 12 residues. Between the trimmed V and J ends, which lost 5 bases and 8 bases, there was a span of 12 bases. Germline CDR1 MDHEN, CDR2 SYDVKM. DNA for the CDR3: TGTGCCAGCAGTCCTCGGGGTGGAGGCTACACCTTC. Residues: CASSPRGGGYTF.

This chain connects TRBV7-8 to TRBJ2-5, with 8 bases lining up with TRBD2. Germline V gene sequence: CDR1 SGHVS, CDR2 FQNEAQ. The CDR3 extends over 15 amino acids. Trimming at V came to 5 bases and at J to 1 base, leaving 6 bases not matched to a gene. CDR3 nucleotide sequence: TGTGCCAGCAGCCCCCGGACTAGCAGCCAAGAGACCCAGTACTTC. Translation gives CASSPRTSSQETQYF. Using reference TRBV7-8 and TRBJ2-5 for the parts outside the CDR3, the full variable domain is GAGVSQSPRYKVAKRGQDVALRCDPISGHVSLFWYQQALGQGPEFLTYFQNEAQLDKSGLPSDRFFAERPEGSVSTLKIQRTQQEDSAVYLCASSPRTSSQETQYFGPGTRLLVL.

V is TRBV27 and J is TRBJ2-3; D unclear. Germline lookup yields CDR1 MNHEY and CDR2 SMNVEV (reference sequence). The V end was cut by 3 bases, the J end by 6 bases, with 10 bases between. This CDR3 comprises 13 residues. In DNA form, the CDR3 reads TGTGCCAGCAGTTTCCTCAAGTCGGATACGCAGTATTTT. Amino acids: CASSFLKSDTQYF.

This chain links TRBV14 with TRBJ2-4, with D unresolved. The V end lost 4 bases, the J end lost 3 bases, and 7 bases lay between the germline ends. Germline lookup yields CDR1 SGHDN and CDR2 FVKESK. The CDR3 runs 13 residues. The CDR3: CASSLNSKNIQYF. DNA of the CDR3: TGTGCCAGCAGCCTGAACAGCAAAAACATTCAGTACTTC.

At least ten counts were recorded for this clone. This chain connects TRBV29-1 to TRBJ2-2; D tentatively reads TRBD1 or TRBD2 (5 bases each). The V end was cut by 7 bases, the J end by 6 bases, with 15 bases between. The CDR3 spans 13 residues. The V gene's germline CDR1 is SQVTM and CDR2 ANQGSEA. The CDR3 DNA reads as TGCAGCGCCAGCGTCCGGGGCTCCGGGGAGCTGTTTTTT. This sequence encodes CSASVRGSGELFF.

This clone was counted a few times. The CDR3 bases are TGTGCCAGCAGTGACCGGCAGGGCCGCGCAGATACGCAGTATTTT. As protein: CASSDRQGRADTQYF. This chain links TRBV2 with TRBJ2-3; tentatively, D is TRBD1 (5 bases). CDR3 length equals 15 residues. V lost 3 bases, J lost 4 bases, and 14 bases lay in between. Germline loops: CDR1 SNHLY, CDR2 FYNNEI.

This clone has only a few counts. The chain recombines TRBV29-1 with TRBJ2-2; no reliable D call. The CDR3 is made up of 15 amino acids. Trimming stripped 5 bases from V and 5 bases from J, with 18 bases between. Germline-derived CDR1 and CDR2 are SQVTM and ANQGSEA. CDR3 nucleotide sequence: TGCAGCGTTTCTAAGTCGGACCCCCGAACCGGGGAGCTGTTTTTT. As protein: CSVSKSDPRTGELFF.

This clone was recorded only once. This sequence joins TRBV18 and TRBJ2-3, with D hard to call. The CDR3 is 15 residues long. From germline, CDR1 is KGHSH and CDR2 LQKENI. Trimming shortened V by 2 bases and J by 0 bases, and 9 bases separated the two germline ends. CDR3 DNA sequence: TGTGCCAGCTCACCAGGCACCCGGAGCACAGATACGCAGTATTTT. Its protein is CASSPGTRSTDTQYF.

The chain is built from TRBV25-1 and TRBJ2-1; the D is unclear. Trimming removed 2 bases from V and 5 bases from J, with 7 bases in between. CDR1 MGHDK and CDR2 SYGVNS come from the germline V gene. CDR3 length equals 13 residues. CDR3: CASSEASNNEQFF. The DNA of the CDR3 is TGTGCCAGCAGTGAAGCCAGCAACAATGAGCAGTTCTTC.

The chain joins TRBV28 to TRBJ1-5; 9 nucleotides line up with TRBD1. J was trimmed by 5 bases and V by 8 bases; bases with no gene match: 7. Germline V gene data show CDR1 as MDHEN and CDR2 as SYDVKM. The CDR3 runs to 14 residues. The CDR3 region has the DNA TGTGCCAGCCGTCGGACAGGGGAATATCAGCCCCAGCATTTT. Translated, it gives CASRRTGEYQPQHF.

The CDR3 DNA follows: TGTGCCATCAGTGCGACAGGGGATGGCTACACCTTC. Protein: CAISATGDGYTF. The chain employs TRBV10-3 and TRBJ1-2; 8 bases agree with TRBD1. The V segment lost 4 bases and the J segment 6 bases; nucleotides outside the gene matches: 1. CDR3 length equals 12 residues. The germline gives CDR1 ENHRY, CDR2 SYGVKD.

The chain joins TRBV14 to TRBJ2-1; 7 positions agree with TRBD1. The CDR3 consists of 15 residues. Losses at the gene ends were 4 bases for V and 3 bases for J; bases not matched to a gene: 6. Looked up from germline, CDR1 is SGHDN and CDR2 is FVKESK. The CDR3 protein is CASSPQGLGYNEQFF. The CDR3 DNA is TGTGCCAGCAGCCCACAGGGGCTGGGCTACAATGAGCAGTTCTTC.

The chain links TRBV7-8 to TRBJ2-1, with 10 bases fitting TRBD2. CDR1 and CDR2 (germline): SGHVS, FQNEAQ. The junction had 8 bases not matched to a gene; V was cut back by 4 bases and J by 5 bases. The CDR3 sequence is 16 residues long. The CDR3 loop reads CASSSITSGANNEQFF. The CDR3 DNA reads as TGTGCCAGCAGCTCGATAACTAGCGGGGCTAACAATGAGCAGTTCTTC.